These 14 T cell receptor beta chains were sequenced from one sample in a study of shared clonotypes between healthy human individuals. Only in-frame clones appear in the TCRdb table, and some are missing; sequencing was by immunoSEQ multiplex PCR. Seen here are approximately 2.5 million clones, roughly 92% observed once, and the top ten hold roughly 0.13%. Sequenced material: naive CD4+ T cells sorted from blood. Subset specified: CD45RA+ positively selected. These receptors were obtained from a man younger than 30 in good health.

This chain connects TRBV6-6 to TRBJ2-3, with 11 bases that match TRBD2. V gave up 10 bases and J gave up 1 base; unmatched junction bases: 7. Germline assignment: CDR1 MNHNY and CDR2 SVGAGI (reference sequence). The length of the CDR3 is 15 residues. This CDR3 is CATILAGGGTDTQYF. For the CDR3, the DNA is TGTGCCACGATTCTAGCGGGAGGCGGCACAGATACGCAGTATTTT.

The CDR3 coding sequence is TGTGCCTTCCGGCAGGCAGAGACCCAGTACTTC. It specifies CAFRQAETQYF. The chain employs TRBV30 and TRBJ2-5; D not resolved. The ends were cut back, 7 bases at V and 4 bases at J, with 10 bases in the middle. Per germline, CDR1 GTSNPN and CDR2 SVGIG (reference sequence). The CDR3 loop spans 11 amino acids.

Here the CDR3 reads CASSIGRSYNEQFF. As DNA, the CDR3 is TGTGCCAGTAGTATTGGAAGGTCCTACAATGAGCAGTTCTTC. This rearrangement joins TRBV19 to TRBJ2-1; no reliable D call. Germline loops: CDR1 LNHDA, CDR2 SQIVND (reference sequence). The CDR3 sequence is 14 residues long. The germline V and J ends were trimmed by 3 bases and 1 base, with 7 bases remaining between them. The whole variable domain, filled in from reference TRBV19 and TRBJ2-1, reads DGGITQSPKYLFRKEGQNVTLSCEQNLNHDAMYWYRQDPGQGLRLIYYSQIVNDFQKGDIAEGYSVSREKKESFPLTVTSAQKNPTAFYLCASSIGRSYNEQFFGPGTRLTVL.

The rearrangement joins TRBV30 to TRBJ1-3, with D uncertain. This CDR3 spans 14 amino acids. Germline CDR1 and CDR2: GTSNPN and SVGIG (reference sequence). Trimming cost V 2 bases and J 4 bases, with 12 bases left between them. The CDR3 region is CAWSPSVRGNTIYF. In DNA form, the CDR3 reads TGTGCCTGGAGTCCCTCGGTTAGGGGAAACACCATATATTTT.

The V gene is TRBV5-4, the J gene TRBJ2-5, with 8 positions matching TRBD2. Germline V gene sequence: CDR1 SGHNT, CDR2 YYREEE (reference sequence). This CDR3 is 16 amino acids long. Trimming cost V 2 bases and J 5 bases; bases outside gene matches: 11. The CDR3 protein is CASSLVPTSAAETQYF. CDR3 DNA: TGTGCCAGCAGCTTAGTACCGACTAGCGCCGCGGAGACCCAGTACTTC.

CDR3 loop: CASSSHATGTGETQYF. CDR3 coding DNA: TGTGCCAGCAGCTCACATGCGACAGGGACGGGGGAGACCCAGTACTTC. This chain links TRBV7-2 with TRBJ2-5, with TRBD1 matching 7 bases. The CDR3 is made up of 16 amino acids. The J segment lost 5 bases and the V segment lost 4 bases, leaving 13 bases of the junction unmatched. Germline V lookup: CDR1 SGHTA, CDR2 FQGNSA.

V is TRBV5-5 and J is TRBJ1-5, with unresolved D. Trimming removed 3 bases at V and 1 base at J, with 8 bases between. This CDR3 is 14 amino acids long. Looked up from germline, CDR1 is SGHKS and CDR2 is YYEKEE (reference sequence). The CDR3 sequence: CASSYTGSNQPQHF. DNA of the CDR3: TGTGCCAGCAGCTACACGGGGAGCAATCAGCCCCAGCATTTT.

The V call is TRBV19, the J call TRBJ2-5, with 8 bases that match TRBD2. The germline V gene encodes CDR1 LNHDA and CDR2 SQIVND (reference sequence). The CDR3 contains 15 residues. J gave up 1 base and V 8 bases, and 9 bases lay outside the gene matches. The CDR3 here is CASGSLGLAQETQYF. The CDR3 DNA reads TGTGCCAGTGGTTCCCTCGGACTAGCCCAAGAGACCCAGTACTTC.

The rearrangement links TRBV18 to TRBJ2-5; D is unresolved. Germline V lookup: CDR1 KGHSH, CDR2 LQKENI. The CDR3 extends over 15 amino acids. V lost 3 bases and J lost 3, with 14 bases in between. CDR3 sequence (DNA): TGTGCCAGCTCACCTTTGAGGAGCCCGGAAGAGACCCAGTACTTC. It is translated as CASSPLRSPEETQYF.

V gene TRBV30 combines with J gene TRBJ2-7; D is unresolved. The V end was cut by 4 bases, the J end by 2 bases, with 9 bases between. The CDR3 is 12 residues long. The germline CDR1 and CDR2 sequences are GTSNPN and SVGIG (reference sequence). Here the CDR3 reads CAWKAATYEQYF. Here the CDR3 DNA reads TGTGCCTGGAAAGCAGCGACCTACGAGCAGTACTTC.

The V gene is TRBV7-2, the J gene TRBJ1-3; maybe TRBD1 (6 bases). Germline lookup yields CDR1 SGHTA and CDR2 FQGNSA. The CDR3 is made up of 17 amino acids. V shed 5 bases and J shed 3 bases, with 20 bases lying between them. CDR3 in amino acids: CASSPKWGPRDGNTIYF. The CDR3 nucleotides read TGTGCCAGCAGCCCTAAGTGGGGGCCAAGAGATGGAAACACCATATATTTT. The variable domain in full, completed from reference TRBV7-2 and TRBJ1-3, reads GAGVSQSPSNKVTEKGKDVELRCDPISGHTALYWYRQSLGQGLEFLIYFQGNSAPDKSGLPSDRFSAERTGGSVSTLTIQRTQQEDSAVYLCASSPKWGPRDGNTIYFGEGSWLTVV.

V gene TRBV5-1 combines with J gene TRBJ2-5; 9 nucleotides align to TRBD2. The V gene end was trimmed by 0 bases and the J gene end by 5 bases; junction bases not matched to a gene: 8. The CDR3 loop spans 16 amino acids. Per germline, CDR1 SGHRS and CDR2 YFSETQ. CDR3 loop: CASSLAPSGTRETQYF. In DNA, the CDR3 is TGCGCCAGCAGCTTGGCCCCTAGCGGGACAAGGGAGACCCAGTACTTC.

In its sample, this clone was seen once. V is TRBV4-1 and J is TRBJ1-4; D possibly corresponds to TRBD1 (6 bases). Germline CDR1 is MGHRA and CDR2 is YSYEKL. Trimming pared 4 bases from V and 8 bases from J, leaving 14 bases between. The CDR3 contains 14 residues. In nucleotides, the CDR3 is TGCGCCAGCAGCCGACAGGACTTGCGGGAAAAACTGTTTTTT. It is translated as CASSRQDLREKLFF.

The V call is TRBV7-8, the J call TRBJ1-1; no firm D call. The CDR3 has 12 residues. CDR1 is SGHVS and CDR2 is FQNEAQ in the germline V gene. V was trimmed by 4 bases and J by 1 base, leaving 4 bases between them. This CDR3 is CASSWENTEAFF. CDR3 bases: TGTGCCAGCAGCTGGGAGAACACTGAAGCTTTCTTT.